This T cell receptor (beta chain) was captured in a study of T-cell memory formation after mild COVID-19. Study results and limitations: Contracting CD4+ clones lay largely in CM and EM, with CD8+ ones residing in EMRA. Clones shrinking between day 15 and 85 showed a balanced CD4/CD8 split, and those that grew later tilted toward CD4+.

TCRdb re-analysed the 5' RACE reads in MiXCR, keeping a single row per CDR3 protein. The sample holds approximately 260,000 distinct CDR3 sequences, roughly 15% seen once. Trimming removed 7 bases at V and 1 base at J, with 11 bases between. Germline CDR1 reads SGDLS; CDR2 reads YYNGEE. This CDR3 has 13 amino acids. The sample holds a few counts of this clonotype. Its antigen is not identified. V usage is TRBV9 and J usage is TRBJ1-1; no clear D gene. The sequence was obtained from a man between 18 and 29 years old who had mild COVID-19 (a few samples of this study predate the infection). Cell type and time point are not known. Sequencing used PBMCs or a T cell subset sorted from them (not recorded which). In DNA, the CDR3 is TGTGCCAGCGGCAAAGGGTGGAACACTGAAGCTTTCTTT. This codes for CASGKGWNTEAFF.